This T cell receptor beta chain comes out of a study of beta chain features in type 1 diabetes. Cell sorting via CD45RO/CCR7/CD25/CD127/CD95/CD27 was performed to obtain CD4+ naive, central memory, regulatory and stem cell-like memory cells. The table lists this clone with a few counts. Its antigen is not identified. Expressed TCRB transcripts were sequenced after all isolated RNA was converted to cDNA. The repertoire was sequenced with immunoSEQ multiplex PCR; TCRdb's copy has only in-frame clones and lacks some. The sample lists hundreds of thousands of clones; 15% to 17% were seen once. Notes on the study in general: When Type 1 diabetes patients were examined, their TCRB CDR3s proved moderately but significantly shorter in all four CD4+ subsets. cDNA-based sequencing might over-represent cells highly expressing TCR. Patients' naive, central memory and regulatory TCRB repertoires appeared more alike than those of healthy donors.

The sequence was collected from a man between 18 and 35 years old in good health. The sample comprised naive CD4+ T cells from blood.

As DNA, the CDR3 is TGTGCCAGCAGTGAGTTATTAGCCACCACAGATACGCAGTATTTT. This sequence encodes CASSELLATTDTQYF. The chain links TRBV6-1 to TRBJ2-3, with unresolved D. The CDR3 has 15 residues. Trimming stripped 3 bases from V and 2 bases from J, with 12 bases between. Germline lookup yields CDR1 MNHNS and CDR2 SASEGT.